The rows below give T cell receptor beta chains drawn from one sample of a study of T cells in Graves' hyperthyroidism and ophthalmopathy. TCRdb used MiXCR to reprocess the multiplex PCR reads, holding one entry per CDR3 protein. The table records roughly 580,000 distinct CDR3 sequences, approximately 13% of them present only once. Sequenced: blood. The receptor source for this set is a woman aged 30 to 39 with Graves' hyperthyroidism that later progressed to Graves' ophthalmopathy. The conserved cysteine and the conserved F or W are not part of the CDR3 here. The order of the fields is clone size, J gene, V gene, CDR3 length, CDR3 protein. Size values are once, few and many counts, or a class for expanded clones, and some rows have none.

NA	TRBJ1-4	TRBV6-1	13	ASRPGAATNEKLF
many	TRBJ1-1	TRBV28	13	ASSYARRGGAEAF
NA	TRBJ2-6	TRBV12-3/TRBV12-4	13	ASSFTVSGANVLI
many	TRBJ2-7	TRBV27	13	ASSLPLAGAHEQY
NA	TRBJ2-2	TRBV18	14	ASSPRQGTSIGELF
few	TRBJ2-1	TRBV27	9	ASSLNREEF
many	TRBJ2-1	TRBV18	13	ASAQTRTEYNEQF
few	TRBJ2-7	TRBV28	15	ASSYSAQALRNYEQY
NA	TRBJ2-7	TRBV24-1	11	ATSGGLYGEQY
many	TRBJ1-6	TRBV28	15	ASSLSSGGGNNSPLH
many	TRBJ2-3	TRBV20-1	13	SARGPRGVSDTQY
few	TRBJ2-3	TRBV6-1	11	VSSSPFTDTQY
NA	TRBJ2-7	TRBV20-1	10	SARGQGYEQY
many	TRBJ2-2	TRBV7-9	12	ASSPTRVTGELF
many	TRBJ2-7	TRBV19	14	ASRTWLAGDTYEQY
many	TRBJ2-5	TRBV29-1	16	SAADRGALAFNIGTQY
many	TRBJ2-7	TRBV7-2	12	ASSLLGVQYEQY
many	TRBJ1-1	TRBV28	12	ASSFVALVGEAF
many	TRBJ2-1	TRBV24-1	14	ATSDRGLAGDDEQF
many	TRBJ2-1	TRBV30	11	AWSAVEGNEQF
many	TRBJ1-5	TRBV19	16	ASSIGNYPQGVSQPQH
NA	TRBJ2-3	TRBV20-1	15	SASRQPLLRLTDTQY
many	TRBJ1-6	TRBV11-1	14	ASSSDGGRTNSPLH
NA	TRBJ1-2	TRBV20-1	13	SAGGAGGRGSGYT
once	TRBJ2-2	TRBV7-2	12	ASFQGAGTGELF
NA	TRBJ2-1	TRBV29-1	10	SVFIGPNEQF
few	TRBJ1-3	TRBV5-1	13	ASSEQGASGNTIY
many	TRBJ2-7	TRBV7-2	12	ASSLLSGLDEQY
many	TRBJ2-7	TRBV28	12	ASRTGTGWYEQY